A selection of T cell receptor beta chains follows, all from one sample in a study of T cells in Graves' hyperthyroidism and ophthalmopathy. TCRdb called the multiplex PCR reads again in MiXCR, with one record for every CDR3 protein. The sample carries about 610,000 distinct CDR3 sequences, 15% to 20% recorded once. Material for sequencing was blood. These receptors came from a woman between 35 and 50 years old with Graves' ophthalmopathy. CDR3s include the opening cysteine and the closing phenylalanine or tryptophan. A D gene is named only where the DNA matches it firmly. Only part of the rows carry a size: once, few, many, or a class if the clone is expanded.

v_gene,d_gene,j_gene,abundance,CDR3aa,CDR3nt
TRBV24-1,-,TRBJ1-1,many,CATSGETGNGNTEAFF,TGTGCCACCAGTGGGGAGACAGGAAATGGGAACACTGAAGCTTTCTTT
TRBV19,-,TRBJ2-2,-,CASSIDPGGTGVYVGELFF,TGTGCCAGTAGTATAGACCCGGGCGGGACCGGAGTCTACGTCGGGGAGCTGTTTTTT
TRBV5-1,-,TRBJ1-1,many,CASRSNLNTEAFF,TGCGCCAGCCGCTCCAATTTGAACACTGAAGCTTTCTTT
TRBV12-3/TRBV12-4,TRBD1,TRBJ1-5,few,CASSPRQGNSNQPQHF,TGTGCCAGCAGTCCCAGACAGGGCAATAGCAATCAGCCCCAGCATTTT
TRBV28,TRBD1,TRBJ1-1,many,CASSPTRGQREAFF,TGTGCCAGCAGCCCGACCCGGGGACAGCGTGAAGCTTTCTTT
TRBV7-3,-,TRBJ2-6,once,CASSRSQGDSGANVLTF,TGTGCCAGCAGCCGATCACAGGGCGATTCTGGGGCCAACGTCCTGACTTTC
TRBV6-1,-,TRBJ2-3,many,CASSDLGNTQYF,TGTGCCAGCAGTGACTTGGGAAATACGCAGTATTTT
TRBV20-1,-,TRBJ2-1,many,CSARAEGTQTYNEQFF,TGCAGTGCTAGAGCCGAAGGGACACAGACCTACAATGAGCAGTTCTTC
TRBV5-1,TRBD1,TRBJ2-3,few,CASSRGGTGSTDTQYF,TGCGCCAGCAGCAGAGGGGGGACAGGGAGCACAGATACGCAGTATTTT
TRBV27,-,TRBJ1-1,-,CASSPQSLNTEAFF,TGTGCCAGCAGTCCGCAAAGTCTAAACACTGAAGCTTTCTTT
TRBV5-1,-,TRBJ1-5,-,CASSPSAGMNQPQHF,TGCGCCAGCAGCCCCTCGGCAGGTATGAATCAGCCCCAGCATTTT
TRBV11-2,TRBD2,TRBJ2-1,many,CASSPRRLADYNEQFF,TGTGCCAGCAGCCCAAGGCGACTAGCGGACTACAATGAGCAGTTCTTC
TRBV29-1,-,TRBJ1-1,-,CSVREERYTEAFF,TGCAGCGTCAGGGAAGAGCGGTACACTGAAGCTTTCTTT
TRBV6-5,-,TRBJ1-1,-,CASSYSSGEVKGSEAFF,TGTGCCAGCAGTTACTCGTCAGGGGAGGTTAAAGGATCTGAAGCTTTCTTT
TRBV7-3,-,TRBJ2-5,many,CASSLNVEETQYF,TGTGCCAGCAGCTTAAATGTGGAAGAGACCCAGTACTTC
TRBV7-2,TRBD2,TRBJ2-1,few,CASSLIGVAGGRNEQFF,TGTGCCAGCAGCTTGATAGGGGTAGCGGGGGGGAGGAATGAGCAGTTCTTC
TRBV30,-,TRBJ1-3,many,CAWGFSGNTIYF,TGTGCCTGGGGGTTCTCTGGAAACACCATATATTTT
TRBV20-1,TRBD1,TRBJ2-5,-,CSAISPRGQTIQETQYF,TGCAGTGCTATCTCTCCGAGGGGACAGACCATCCAAGAGACCCAGTACTTC
TRBV28,TRBD1,TRBJ2-5,many,CASSPSLGTGLKQYF,TGTGCCAGCAGCCCGTCTCTAGGGACAGGGTTAAAACAGTACTTC
TRBV20-1,TRBD1,TRBJ1-6,few,CSAREDRAGNSPLHF,TGCAGTGCTAGAGAGGACAGGGCCGGTAATTCACCCCTCCACTTT
TRBV20-1,-,TRBJ2-3,many,CSARLGGQATDTQYF,TGCAGTGCTAGGCTGGGGGGCCAGGCCACAGATACGCAGTATTTT
TRBV20-1,TRBD2,TRBJ2-1,few,CSAGGLAGENVYNEQFF,TGCAGTGCCGGGGGACTAGCGGGAGAAAATGTCTACAATGAGCAGTTCTTC
TRBV5-1,-,TRBJ1-1,many,CASSLRQGQAGAEAFF,TGCGCCAGCAGCTTGCGTCAGGGACAAGCCGGTGCTGAAGCTTTCTTT
TRBV25-1,-,TRBJ2-5,-,CASSESSQGWETQYF,TGTGCCAGCAGTGAATCTTCCCAGGGATGGGAGACCCAGTACTTC
TRBV20-1,-,TRBJ2-7,many,CSARRPGTPPYEQYF,TGCAGTGCGCGAAGGCCCGGGACTCCTCCCTACGAGCAGTACTTC
TRBV6-2/TRBV6-3,-,TRBJ1-1,many,CASSYRPGLEVVNTEAFF,TGTGCCAGCAGTTACCGCCCGGGATTGGAAGTGGTGAACACTGAAGCTTTCTTT
TRBV6-2/TRBV6-3,TRBD2,TRBJ2-1,few,CASSSGGAGWNEQFF,TGTGCCAGCAGTTCCGGGGGGGCCGGTTGGAATGAGCAGTTCTTC
TRBV12-3/TRBV12-4,TRBD2,TRBJ2-5,many,CASSRPPGLAQETQYF,TGTGCCAGCAGCCGACCCCCCGGACTAGCTCAAGAGACCCAGTACTTC
TRBV12-3/TRBV12-4,TRBD2,TRBJ2-5,many,CASRQLAGDMETQYF,TGTGCCAGCAGACAACTAGCGGGAGATATGGAGACCCAGTACTTC
TRBV6-1,TRBD1,TRBJ1-4,few,CASSEVDWTGRDEKLFF,TGTGCCAGCAGTGAAGTTGATTGGACAGGGAGGGATGAAAAACTGTTTTTT
TRBV28,TRBD1,TRBJ2-7,many,CASSASGTGYYEQYF,TGTGCCAGCAGCGCTTCCGGGACAGGGTACTACGAGCAGTACTTC
TRBV12-3/TRBV12-4,TRBD1,TRBJ1-5,many,CASSFGRRDRKIQPQHF,TGTGCCAGCAGTTTTGGGCGCCGGGACAGGAAGATTCAGCCCCAGCATTTT
TRBV5-1,-,TRBJ2-7,-,CASSFSSDSYEQYF,TGCGCCAGCAGCTTTTCTAGCGACTCCTACGAGCAGTACTTC
TRBV6-1,TRBD2,TRBJ2-1,-,CASRPGGGTSGSPGSYNEQFF,TGTGCCAGCAGACCCGGCGGGGGGACTAGCGGGAGTCCGGGTTCCTACAATGAGCAGTTCTTC
TRBV13,-,TRBJ1-1,many,CASSTSGSEAFF,TGTGCCAGCAGCACCTCGGGATCTGAAGCTTTCTTT
TRBV2,-,TRBJ2-1,many,CASRGGRLNNEQFF,TGTGCCAGCAGGGGAGGCCGTTTAAACAATGAGCAGTTCTTC
TRBV7-9,TRBD1,TRBJ2-1,-,CASSLQGDWNEQFF,TGTGCCAGCAGCTTACAGGGGGATTGGAATGAGCAGTTCTTC
TRBV7-3,TRBD1,TRBJ1-1,-,CASSWAGTGGTEAFF,TGTGCCAGCAGCTGGGCCGGGACAGGGGGCACTGAAGCTTTCTTT
TRBV27,TRBD2,TRBJ2-1,many,CASRSASGYNEQFF,TGTGCCAGCAGATCGGCTAGCGGATACAATGAGCAGTTCTTC
TRBV5-1,TRBD2,TRBJ2-1,many,CASSTAGGPTNEQFF,TGCGCCAGCAGCACAGCGGGGGGACCCACCAATGAGCAGTTCTTC
TRBV6-1,TRBD2,TRBJ2-5,many,CASSELLAGGDQETQYF,TGTGCCAGCAGTGAATTACTAGCGGGAGGGGACCAAGAGACCCAGTACTTC
TRBV12-3/TRBV12-4,TRBD2,TRBJ2-3,many,CASSPQSSGADPYF,TGTGCCAGCAGTCCCCAGTCTAGCGGGGCAGATCCGTATTTT
TRBV6-1,TRBD2,TRBJ2-1,few,CASRDGGGLAGYNEQFF,TGTGCCAGCAGGGACGGGGGGGGACTAGCGGGTTACAATGAGCAGTTCTTC
TRBV7-9,TRBD1,TRBJ1-1,-,CASSPDRVEPPEAFF,TGTGCCAGCAGCCCAGACAGGGTCGAACCCCCTGAAGCTTTCTTT
TRBV6-1,TRBD2,TRBJ2-7,many,CASRQGLADTYEQYF,TGTGCCAGCAGACAGGGACTAGCGGATACCTACGAGCAGTACTTC
TRBV7-9,TRBD1,TRBJ1-3,many,CASSFGTGGYYSGNTIYF,TGTGCCAGCAGCTTCGGGACAGGGGGTTACTACTCTGGAAACACCATATATTTT
TRBV3-1,-,TRBJ2-1,few,CASSHLSAREQFF,TGTGCCAGCAGCCACCTATCCGCGCGCGAGCAGTTCTTC
TRBV28,-,TRBJ2-7,many,CASQRRYEQYF,TGTGCCAGCCAGAGGAGGTACGAGCAGTACTTC
TRBV7-3,TRBD2,TRBJ2-1,few,CASSLGLAGYDEQFF,TGTGCCAGCAGCTTGGGACTAGCGGGATACGATGAGCAGTTCTTC
TRBV4-1,-,TRBJ1-2,few,CASSQVGTTYGYTF,TGCGCCAGCAGCCAAGTCGGGACAACTTATGGCTACACCTTC
TRBV7-9,-,TRBJ2-5,-,CASSFQGGGNKETQYF,TGTGCCAGCAGCTTTCAGGGCGGCGGGAACAAAGAGACCCAGTACTTC
TRBV5-1,-,TRBJ2-3,-,CASSLPGAPSDTQYF,TGCGCCAGCAGCTTACCGGGAGCACCCTCCGATACGCAGTATTTT
TRBV20-1,TRBD2,TRBJ2-1,-,CSAPGLAGGPSYNEQFF,TGCAGTGCTCCGGGACTAGCGGGAGGGCCTTCCTACAATGAGCAGTTCTTC
TRBV7-9,-,TRBJ1-4,few,CASSLNAKEKLFF,TGTGCCAGCAGCTTAAACGCAAAGGAAAAACTGTTTTTT
TRBV11-2,TRBD2,TRBJ2-1,many,CAGKSGGINNEQFF,TGTGCCGGAAAGTCGGGGGGGATAAACAATGAGCAGTTCTTC
TRBV28,-,TRBJ1-1,-,CASTRWAGRGDFF,TGTGCCAGCACCCGATGGGCCGGACGGGGAGATTTCTTT
TRBV2,-,TRBJ2-3,many,CASRPTGTDTQYF,TGTGCCAGCCGTCCCACGGGGACAGATACGCAGTATTTT
TRBV28,-,TRBJ1-1,few,CASRGRWTPNTEAFF,TGTGCCAGCAGAGGTCGGTGGACGCCAAACACTGAAGCTTTCTTT
TRBV6-2/TRBV6-3,TRBD2,TRBJ2-5,-,CASSYPQREGLKQETQYF,TGTGCCAGCAGTTACCCGCAGCGGGAGGGCCTAAAACAAGAGACCCAGTACTTC
TRBV3-1,-,TRBJ2-7,many,CASSQGWGGNSYEQYF,TGTGCCAGCAGCCAAGGTTGGGGCGGAAATTCCTACGAGCAGTACTTC